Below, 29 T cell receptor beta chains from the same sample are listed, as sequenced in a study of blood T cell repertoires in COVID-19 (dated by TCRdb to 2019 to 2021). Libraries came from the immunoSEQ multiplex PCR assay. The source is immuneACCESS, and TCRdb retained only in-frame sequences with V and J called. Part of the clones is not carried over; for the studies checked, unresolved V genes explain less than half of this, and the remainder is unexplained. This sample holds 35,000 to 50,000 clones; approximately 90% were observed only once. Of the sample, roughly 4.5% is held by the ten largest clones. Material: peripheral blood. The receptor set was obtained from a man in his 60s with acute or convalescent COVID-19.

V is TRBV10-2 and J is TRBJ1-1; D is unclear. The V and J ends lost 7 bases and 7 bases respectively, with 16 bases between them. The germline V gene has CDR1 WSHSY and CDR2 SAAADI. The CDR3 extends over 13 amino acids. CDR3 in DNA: TGCGCCAGCACCCGGGAGCGGGGTGTTGAAGCTTTCTTT. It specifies CASTRERGVEAFF.

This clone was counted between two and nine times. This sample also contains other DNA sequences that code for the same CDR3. The CDR3 DNA sequence: TGCAGTGCTAGATCTGGGCACGAGCAGTACTTC. It codes for CSARSGHEQYF. The V call is TRBV20-1, the J call TRBJ2-7, with D unresolved. Trimming pared 2 bases from V and 5 bases from J, leaving 7 bases between. Per germline, CDR1 DFQATT and CDR2 SNEGSKA (reference sequence). This CDR3 region has 11 residues.

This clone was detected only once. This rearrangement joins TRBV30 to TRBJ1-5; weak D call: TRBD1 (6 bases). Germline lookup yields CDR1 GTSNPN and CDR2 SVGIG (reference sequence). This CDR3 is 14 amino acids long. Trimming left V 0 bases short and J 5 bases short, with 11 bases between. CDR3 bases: TGTGCCTGGAGTGTCAGGGGTTCGTATCAGCCCCAGCATTTT. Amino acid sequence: CAWSVRGSYQPQHF.

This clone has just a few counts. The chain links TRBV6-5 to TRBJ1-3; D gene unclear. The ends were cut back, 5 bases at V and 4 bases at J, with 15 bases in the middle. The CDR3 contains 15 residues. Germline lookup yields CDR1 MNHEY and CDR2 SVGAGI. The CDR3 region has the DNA TGTGCCAGCAGTCCCATCTCCAGGTCCGGAAACACCATATATTTT. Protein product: CASSPISRSGNTIYF.

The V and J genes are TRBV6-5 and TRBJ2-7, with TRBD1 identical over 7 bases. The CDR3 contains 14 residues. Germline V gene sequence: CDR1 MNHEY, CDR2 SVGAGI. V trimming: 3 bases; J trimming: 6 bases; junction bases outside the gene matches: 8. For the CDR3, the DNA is TGTGCCAGCAGTTATACAGGGGAAACCCTCGAGCAGTACTTC. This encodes CASSYTGETLEQYF.

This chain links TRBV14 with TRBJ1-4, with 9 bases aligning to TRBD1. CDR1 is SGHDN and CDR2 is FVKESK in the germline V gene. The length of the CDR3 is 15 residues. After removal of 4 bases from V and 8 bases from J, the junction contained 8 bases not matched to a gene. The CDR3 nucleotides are TGTGCCAGCAGCCCTAGGACAGGGGTGAGAGAAAAACTGTTTTTT. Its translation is CASSPRTGVREKLFF. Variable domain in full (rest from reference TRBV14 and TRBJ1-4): EAGVTQFPSHSVIEKGQTVTLRCDPISGHDNLYWYRRVMGKEIKFLLHFVKESKQDESGMPNNRFLAERTGGTYSTLKVQPAELEDSGVYFCASSPRTGVREKLFFGSGTQLSVL.

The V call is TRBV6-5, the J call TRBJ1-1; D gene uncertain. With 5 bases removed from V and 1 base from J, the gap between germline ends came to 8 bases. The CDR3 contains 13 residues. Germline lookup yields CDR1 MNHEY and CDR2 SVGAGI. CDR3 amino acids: CASSLFSNTEAFF. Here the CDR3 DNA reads TGTGCCAGCAGTCTTTTTTCGAACACTGAAGCTTTCTTT.

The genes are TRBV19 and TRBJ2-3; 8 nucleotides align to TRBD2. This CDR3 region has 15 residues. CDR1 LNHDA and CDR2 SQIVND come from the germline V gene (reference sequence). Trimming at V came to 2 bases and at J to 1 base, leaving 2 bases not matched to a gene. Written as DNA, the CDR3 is TGTGCCAGTAGTATACTCGGGGGGGGCACAGATACGCAGTATTTT. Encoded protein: CASSILGGGTDTQYF.

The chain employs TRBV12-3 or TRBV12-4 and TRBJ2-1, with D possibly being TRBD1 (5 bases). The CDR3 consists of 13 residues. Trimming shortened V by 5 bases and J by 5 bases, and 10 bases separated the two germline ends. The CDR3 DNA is TGTGCCAGCAGTGGTGGGGCCCACAATGAGCAGTTCTTC. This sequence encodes CASSGGAHNEQFF.

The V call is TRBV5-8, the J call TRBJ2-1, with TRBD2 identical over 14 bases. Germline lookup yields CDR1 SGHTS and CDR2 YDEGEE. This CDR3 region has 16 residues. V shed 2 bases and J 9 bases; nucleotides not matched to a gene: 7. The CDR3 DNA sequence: TGTGCCAGCAGCTTTCCGACTAGCGGGGGGGCTGGTGAGCAGTTCTTC. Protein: CASSFPTSGGAGEQFF.

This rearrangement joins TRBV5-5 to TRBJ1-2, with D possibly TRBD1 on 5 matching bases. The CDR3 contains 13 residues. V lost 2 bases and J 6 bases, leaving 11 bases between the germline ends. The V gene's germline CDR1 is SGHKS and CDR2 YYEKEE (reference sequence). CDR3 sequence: CASSFQGWDGYTF. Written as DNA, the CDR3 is TGTGCCAGCAGCTTCCAGGGTTGGGATGGCTACACCTTC.

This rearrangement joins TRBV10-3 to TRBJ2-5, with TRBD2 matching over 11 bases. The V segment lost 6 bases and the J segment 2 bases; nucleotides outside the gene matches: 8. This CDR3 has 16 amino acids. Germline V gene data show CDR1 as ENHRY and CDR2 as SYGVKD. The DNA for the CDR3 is TGTGCCATCAGGCCGGGGACTAGCGGTCGTCAAGAGACCCAGTACTTC. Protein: CAIRPGTSGRQETQYF.

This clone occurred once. The CDR3, as DNA: TGTGCCAGCAGCTACCAGGGGGCTGGCTATGGCTACACCTTC. It yields the protein CASSYQGAGYGYTF. The chain is built from TRBV21-1 and TRBJ1-2; the DNA was not compared with TRBD1, the D call given in the table. TRBV21-1 is shown as a pseudogene. The CDR3 spans 14 residues.

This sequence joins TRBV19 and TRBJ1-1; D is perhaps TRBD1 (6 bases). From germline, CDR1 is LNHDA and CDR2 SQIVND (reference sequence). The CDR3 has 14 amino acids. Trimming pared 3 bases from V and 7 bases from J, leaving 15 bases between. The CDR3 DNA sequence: TGTGCCAGTAGTATCCCACAGACCAGGGGTGAAGCTTTCTTT. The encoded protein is CASSIPQTRGEAFF. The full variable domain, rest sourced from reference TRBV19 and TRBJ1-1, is DGGITQSPKYLFRKEGQNVTLSCEQNLNHDAMYWYRQDPGQGLRLIYYSQIVNDFQKGDIAEGYSVSREKKESFPLTVTSAQKNPTAFYLCASSIPQTRGEAFFGQGTRLTVV.

The CDR3: CASSLSGPVGYTF. CDR3 nucleotides: TGTGCCAGCAGCCTTTCCGGTCCTGTCGGCTACACCTTC. This chain uses TRBV6-6 with TRBJ1-2; D not resolved. The CDR3 length is 13 residues. Trimming shortened V by 6 bases and J by 8 bases, and 16 bases separated the two germline ends. Germline V gives CDR1 MNHNY, CDR2 SVGAGI (reference sequence).

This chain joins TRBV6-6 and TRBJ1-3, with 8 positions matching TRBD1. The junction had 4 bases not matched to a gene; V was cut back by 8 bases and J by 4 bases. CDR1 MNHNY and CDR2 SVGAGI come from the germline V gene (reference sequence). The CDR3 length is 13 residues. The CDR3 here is CASGAGGGNTIYF. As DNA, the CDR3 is TGTGCCAGCGGCGCAGGGGGCGGAAACACCATATATTTT.

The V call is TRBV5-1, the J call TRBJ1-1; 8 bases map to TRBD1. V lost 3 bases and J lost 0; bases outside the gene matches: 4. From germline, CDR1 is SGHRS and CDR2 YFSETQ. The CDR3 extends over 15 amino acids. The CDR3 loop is CASSSTGGVNTEAFF. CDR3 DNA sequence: TGCGCCAGCAGCTCTACAGGGGGAGTGAACACTGAAGCTTTCTTT. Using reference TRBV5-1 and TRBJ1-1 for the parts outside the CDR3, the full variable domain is KAGVTQTPRYLIKTRGQQVTLSCSPISGHRSVSWYQQTPGQGLQFLFEYFSETQRNKGNFPGRFSGRQFSNSRSEMNVSTLELGDSALYLCASSSTGGVNTEAFFGQGTRLTVV.

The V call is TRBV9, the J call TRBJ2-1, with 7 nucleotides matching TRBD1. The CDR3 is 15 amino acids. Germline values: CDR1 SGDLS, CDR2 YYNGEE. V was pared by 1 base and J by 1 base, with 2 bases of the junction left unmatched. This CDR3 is CASSVLQGSYNEQFF. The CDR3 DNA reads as TGTGCCAGCAGCGTATTACAGGGGTCCTACAATGAGCAGTTCTTC. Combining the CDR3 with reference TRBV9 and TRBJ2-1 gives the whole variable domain DSGVTQTPKHLITATGQRVTLRCSPRSGDLSVYWYQQSLDQGLQFLIQYYNGEERAKGNILERFSAQQFPDLHSELNLSSLELGDSALYFCASSVLQGSYNEQFFGPGTRLTVL.

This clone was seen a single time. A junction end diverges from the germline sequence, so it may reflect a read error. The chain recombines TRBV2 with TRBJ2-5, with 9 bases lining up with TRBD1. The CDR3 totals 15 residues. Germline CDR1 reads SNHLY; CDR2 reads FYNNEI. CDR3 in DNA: TGTGCCAGCAGCGAAGGACAGGGGATGGGAGAGACCCAGTACTTC. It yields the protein CASSEGQGMGETQYF. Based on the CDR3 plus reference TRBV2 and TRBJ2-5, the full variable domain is EPEVTQTPSHQVTQMGQEVILRCVPISNHLYFYWYRQILGQKVEFLVSFYNNEISEKSEIFDDQFSVERPDGSNFTLKIRSTKLEDSAMYFCASSEGQGMGETQYFGPGTRLLVL.

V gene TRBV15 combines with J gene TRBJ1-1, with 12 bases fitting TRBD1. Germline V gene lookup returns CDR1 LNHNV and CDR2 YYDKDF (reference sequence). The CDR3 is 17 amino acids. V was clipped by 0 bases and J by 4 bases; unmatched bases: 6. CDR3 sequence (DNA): TGTGCCACCAGCAGAGAAACGGGACAGGGGGCGACCACTGAAGCTTTCTTT. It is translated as CATSRETGQGATTEAFF.

CDR3 loop: CASSLHPRATEAFF. The CDR3 DNA reads as TGTGCCAGCAGCCTTCATCCGCGGGCTACTGAAGCTTTCTTT. The chain combines TRBV21-1 with TRBJ1-1. TRBV21-1 is deemed a pseudogene. CDR3 length: 14 residues.

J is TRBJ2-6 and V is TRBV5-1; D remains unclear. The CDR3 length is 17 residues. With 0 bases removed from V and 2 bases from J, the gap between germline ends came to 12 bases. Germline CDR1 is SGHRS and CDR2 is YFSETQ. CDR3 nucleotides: TGCGCCAGCAGCTTGGAGCCCGCGGTAGCTGGGGCCAACGTCCTGACTTTC. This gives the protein CASSLEPAVAGANVLTF.

The CDR3 loop reads CASSPAPGGNTEAFF. DNA of the CDR3: TGTGCCAGCAGCCCCGCTCCAGGGGGGAACACTGAAGCTTTCTTT. The chain is built from TRBV5-6 and TRBJ1-1; 7 bases agree with TRBD1. The CDR3 runs 15 residues. Per the germline V gene, CDR1 is SGHDT and CDR2 is YYEEEE. J lost 1 base, V lost 4 bases, and 7 bases had no gene match.

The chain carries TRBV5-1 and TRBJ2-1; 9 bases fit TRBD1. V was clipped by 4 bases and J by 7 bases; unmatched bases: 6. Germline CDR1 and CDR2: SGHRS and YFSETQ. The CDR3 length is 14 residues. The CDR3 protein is CASSPGQGHNEQFF. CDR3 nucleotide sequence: TGCGCCAGCAGCCCGGGACAGGGTCATAATGAGCAGTTCTTC.

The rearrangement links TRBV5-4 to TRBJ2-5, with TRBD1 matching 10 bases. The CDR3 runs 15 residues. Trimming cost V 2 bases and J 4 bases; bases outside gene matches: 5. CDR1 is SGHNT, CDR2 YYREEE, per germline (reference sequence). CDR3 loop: CASSFIGTGVETQYF. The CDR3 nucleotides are TGTGCCAGCAGCTTCATTGGGACAGGGGTAGAGACCCAGTACTTC.

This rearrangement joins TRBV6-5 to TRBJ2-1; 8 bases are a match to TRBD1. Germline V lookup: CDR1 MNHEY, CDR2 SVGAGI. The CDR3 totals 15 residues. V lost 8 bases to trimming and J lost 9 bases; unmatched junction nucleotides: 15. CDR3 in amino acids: CASRSGQGGGGEQFF. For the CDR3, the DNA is TGTGCCAGCCGATCCGGACAGGGAGGTGGGGGTGAGCAGTTCTTC.

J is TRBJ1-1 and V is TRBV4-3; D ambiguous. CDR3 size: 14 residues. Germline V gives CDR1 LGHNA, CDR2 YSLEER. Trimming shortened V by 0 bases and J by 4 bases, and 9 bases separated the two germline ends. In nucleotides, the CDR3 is TGCGCCAGCAGCCAAGATCGGAGGTTCACTGAAGCTTTCTTT. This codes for CASSQDRRFTEAFF.

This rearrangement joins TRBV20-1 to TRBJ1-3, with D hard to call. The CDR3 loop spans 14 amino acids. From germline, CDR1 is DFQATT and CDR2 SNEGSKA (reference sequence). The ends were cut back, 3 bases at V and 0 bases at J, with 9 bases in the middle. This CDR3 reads CSASSQPSGNTIYF. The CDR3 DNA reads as TGCAGTGCTAGTTCACAGCCCTCTGGAAACACCATATATTTT.

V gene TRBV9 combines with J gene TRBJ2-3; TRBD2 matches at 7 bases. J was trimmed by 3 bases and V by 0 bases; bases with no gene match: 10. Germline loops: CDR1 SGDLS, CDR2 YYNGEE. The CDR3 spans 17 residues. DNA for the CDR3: TGTGCCAGCAGCGTAGGTCTTGGAAGCGGGGCGACAGATACGCAGTATTTT. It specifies CASSVGLGSGATDTQYF.